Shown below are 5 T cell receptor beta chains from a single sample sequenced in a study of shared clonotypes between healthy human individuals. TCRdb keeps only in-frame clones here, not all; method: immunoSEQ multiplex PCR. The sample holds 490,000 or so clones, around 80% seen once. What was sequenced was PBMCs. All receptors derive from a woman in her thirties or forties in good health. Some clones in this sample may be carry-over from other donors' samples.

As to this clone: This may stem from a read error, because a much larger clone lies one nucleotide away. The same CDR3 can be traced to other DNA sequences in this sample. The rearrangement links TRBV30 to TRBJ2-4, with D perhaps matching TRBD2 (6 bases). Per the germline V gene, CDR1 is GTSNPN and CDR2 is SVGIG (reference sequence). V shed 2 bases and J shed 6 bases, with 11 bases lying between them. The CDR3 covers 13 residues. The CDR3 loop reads CAWSLAGPNIQYF. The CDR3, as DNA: TGTGCCTGGAGTCTGGCGGGGCCAAACATTCAGTACTTC.

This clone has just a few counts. The CDR3 DNA follows: TGTGCCAGCAGTCTAAGGGGAGGAAACATTCAGTACTTC. This gives the protein CASSLRGGNIQYF. The rearrangement joins TRBV7-8 to TRBJ2-4, with D possibly matching TRBD2 (6 bases). The CDR3 is made up of 13 amino acids. Looked up from germline, CDR1 is SGHVS and CDR2 is FQNEAQ. Between the trimmed V and J ends, which lost 6 bases and 6 bases, there was a span of 12 bases.

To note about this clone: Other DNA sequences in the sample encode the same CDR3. The CDR3 sequence is CASSQDGYEQYF. CDR3 sequence (DNA): TGTGCCAGCTCACAGGACGGCTACGAGCAGTACTTC. The chain recombines TRBV18 with TRBJ2-7; D is unresolved. V was cut by 4 bases and J by 3 bases, with 7 bases left in between. Germline lookup yields CDR1 KGHSH and CDR2 LQKENI. CDR3 size: 12 residues.

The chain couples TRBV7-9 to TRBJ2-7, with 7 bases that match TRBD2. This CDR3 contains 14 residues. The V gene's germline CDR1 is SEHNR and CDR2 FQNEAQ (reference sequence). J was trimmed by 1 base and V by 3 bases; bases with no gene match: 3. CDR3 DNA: TGTGCCAGCAGCTTTGGCGGGAGTTCCTACGAGCAGTACTTC. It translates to CASSFGGSSYEQYF.

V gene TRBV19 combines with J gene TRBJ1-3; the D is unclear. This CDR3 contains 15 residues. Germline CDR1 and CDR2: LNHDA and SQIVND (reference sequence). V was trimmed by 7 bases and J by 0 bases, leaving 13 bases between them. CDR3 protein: CASTLRGNSGNTIYF. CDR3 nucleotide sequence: TGTGCCAGTACCCTCCGGGGAAACTCTGGAAACACCATATATTTT.